One sample yielded the 20 T cell receptor beta chains listed below, sequenced in a study of CD8+ T cells in alopecia areata (dated by TCRdb to the late 2010s). The time point label for this specimen denotes: baseline before oral tofacitinib. Receptor libraries were prepared by the immunoSEQ multiplex PCR assay. RNA was extracted from all samples and reverse transcribed into cDNA as template for TCR sequencing. TCRdb's version of the immuneACCESS table is confined to in-frame rearrangements and falls short of the full clone set. An unresolved V gene accounts for under half of the shortfall where checked; the remainder is of unknown origin. A total of about 150,000 clones appear in this sample, around 86% of them only once. The ten biggest clones cover approximately 16% of the sample. The starting material was CD8+ T cells sorted from blood, obtained at week 0. The source is a human donor with alopecia areata.

V gene TRBV7-9 combines with J gene TRBJ1-1; no firm D call. In germline, CDR1 is SEHNR, CDR2 FQNEAQ (reference sequence). V shed 5 bases and J shed 0 bases, with 10 bases lying between them. The CDR3 has 14 residues. The CDR3 region is CASSPERVNTEAFF. The CDR3 DNA reads as TGTGCCAGCAGCCCAGAGAGGGTGAACACTGAAGCTTTCTTT.

The J gene is TRBJ2-7, the V gene TRBV7-2, with 7 bases lining up with TRBD2. Germline CDR1 and CDR2: SGHTA and FQGNSA. This CDR3 spans 12 amino acids. V dropped 10 bases and J dropped 2; count of bases not matched to a gene: 5. The CDR3 DNA sequence: TGTGCCATCGTGGGGGGGGCCTACGAGCAGTACTTC. It is translated as CAIVGGAYEQYF.

The chain carries TRBV13 and TRBJ2-7, with no clear D. This CDR3 contains 12 residues. Germline assignment: CDR1 PRHDT and CDR2 FYEKMQ (reference sequence). The ends were cut back, 3 bases at V and 0 bases at J, with 3 bases in the middle. In DNA, the CDR3 is TGTGCCAGCAGCTTCAACTCCTACGAGCAGTACTTC. Its translation: CASSFNSYEQYF.

The chain uses TRBV11-2 and TRBJ2-1, with TRBD2 matching over 7 bases. The germline V gene has CDR1 SGHAT and CDR2 FQNNGV. Unmatched junction bases numbered 5, after V lost 2 bases and J lost 4 bases. The CDR3 extends over 15 amino acids. The CDR3 spells CASSLTASGYNEQFF. The CDR3 coding sequence is TGTGCCAGCAGCTTAACGGCTAGCGGATACAATGAGCAGTTCTTC.

The chain carries TRBV11-2 and TRBJ2-7; D possibly corresponds to TRBD2 (6 bases). The CDR3 spans 16 residues. Looked up from germline, CDR1 is SGHAT and CDR2 is FQNNGV. V was pared by 0 bases and J by 2 bases, with 14 bases between. CDR3: CASSLDLASAAYEQYF. The CDR3 bases are TGTGCCAGCAGCTTAGATCTAGCTAGCGCCGCCTACGAGCAGTACTTC.

The CDR3 loop reads CASRPSRLLEAFF. DNA for the CDR3: TGTGCCAGCAGGCCGTCCCGACTCCTTGAAGCTTTCTTT. The genes are TRBV6-5 and TRBJ1-1; D is uncertain. The V gene's germline CDR1 is MNHEY and CDR2 SVGAGI. With 6 bases removed from V and 7 bases from J, the gap between germline ends came to 15 bases. The CDR3 spans 13 residues.

The chain carries TRBV7-9 and TRBJ2-2; D not resolved. Trimming cost V 3 bases and J 7 bases, with 6 bases left between them. The CDR3 runs 12 residues. Germline V gene sequence: CDR1 SEHNR, CDR2 FQNEAQ (reference sequence). The CDR3 protein is CASSFVVGELFF. As DNA, the CDR3 is TGTGCCAGCAGCTTTGTAGTCGGGGAGCTGTTTTTT. Complete variable domain (other parts from reference TRBV7-9 and TRBJ2-2): DTGVSQNPRHKITKRGQNVTFRCDPISEHNRLYWYRQTLGQGPEFLTYFQNEAQLEKSRLLSDRFSAERPKGSFSTLEIQRTEQGDSAMYLCASSFVVGELFFGEGSRLTVL.

The rearrangement uses TRBV5-5 and TRBJ1-5; possibly TRBD1 for D (6 bases). The V end was cut by 3 bases, the J end by 6 bases, with 10 bases between. Germline V gene data show CDR1 as SGHKS and CDR2 as YYEKEE (reference sequence). The CDR3 totals 13 residues. The CDR3, as DNA: TGTGCCAGCAGCTATCAACAGGGTCAGCCCCAGCATTTT. Residues: CASSYQQGQPQHF. Supplemented by reference TRBV5-5 and TRBJ1-5, the full variable domain reads DAGVTQSPTHLIKTRGQQVTLRCSPISGHKSVSWYQQVLGQGPQFIFQYYEKEERGRGNFPDRFSARQFPNYSSELNVNALLLGDSALYLCASSYQQGQPQHFGDGTRLSIL.

The chain is built from TRBV27 and TRBJ2-1, with 9 nucleotides matching TRBD2. This CDR3 comprises 14 residues. J was trimmed by 4 bases and V by 5 bases; bases with no gene match: 3. The germline CDR1 and CDR2 sequences are MNHEY and SMNVEV (reference sequence). The CDR3 nucleotides are TGTGCCAGCAGTGTAGCGGGAGCTTACAATGAGCAGTTCTTC. Encoded protein: CASSVAGAYNEQFF.

The V and J genes are TRBV6-5 and TRBJ2-7; 7 bases are shared with TRBD2. The V and J ends lost 5 bases and 2 bases, in that order; junction bases with no gene match: 9. The V gene's germline CDR1 is MNHEY and CDR2 SVGAGI. This CDR3 comprises 15 residues. The CDR3 sequence: CASSPMGGVAYEQYF. The CDR3 region has the DNA TGTGCCAGCAGTCCCATGGGGGGGGTTGCCTACGAGCAGTACTTC.

J is TRBJ2-2 and V is TRBV2; 7 bases are a match to TRBD2. V was clipped by 5 bases and J by 5 bases; unmatched bases: 2. This CDR3 region has 13 residues. Germline V gene data show CDR1 as SNHLY and CDR2 as FYNNEI. The CDR3 DNA follows: TGTGCCAGCAGTACGGGACTAACCGGGGAGCTGTTTTTT. It specifies CASSTGLTGELFF.

The chain has TRBV29-1 and TRBJ1-3; unclear D gene. The CDR3 sequence is 13 residues long. CDR1 SQVTM and CDR2 ANQGSEA come from the germline V gene. Trimming cost V 1 base and J 0 bases, with 4 bases left between them. CDR3 bases: TGCAGCGTTGAAGGACACTCTGGAAACACCATATATTTT. It specifies CSVEGHSGNTIYF.

This sequence joins TRBV4-1 and TRBJ2-3, with D hard to call. There are 15 residues in the CDR3. Germline CDR1 reads MGHRA; CDR2 reads YSYEKL. Trimming removed 2 bases at V and 0 bases at J, with 9 bases between. CDR3 region: CASSQQPASTDTQYF. The DNA of the CDR3 is TGCGCCAGCAGCCAACAACCGGCTAGCACAGATACGCAGTATTTT.

In its sample, this clone was seen once. This chain joins TRBV12-5 and TRBJ2-7; D remains ambiguous. V lost 1 base and J lost 3, with 1 base in between. CDR1 LGHNT and CDR2 FRNRAP come from the germline V gene. This CDR3 has 11 residues. CDR3 nucleotides: TGTGCTAGTGGTTTGGGCTACGAGCAGTACTTC. The encoded protein is CASGLGYEQYF.

The chain couples TRBV6-5 to TRBJ2-3; D ambiguous. The germline V gene has CDR1 MNHEY and CDR2 SVGAGI. Trimming cost V 0 bases and J 2 bases, with 6 bases left between them. This CDR3 has 14 amino acids. CDR3 bases: TGTGCCAGCAGTTACTCGGATCCCACAGATACGCAGTATTTT. Protein: CASSYSDPTDTQYF.

This chain connects TRBV29-1 to TRBJ2-2; 9 bases map to TRBD2. CDR3 length equals 17 residues. CDR1 SQVTM and CDR2 ANQGSEA come from the germline V gene. Losses at the gene ends were 0 bases for V and 8 bases for J; bases not matched to a gene: 13. In nucleotides, the CDR3 is TGCAGCGTTGAAGATCGGGGACTAGCTGCGGGGACAGGGGAGCTGTTTTTT. Amino acid sequence: CSVEDRGLAAGTGELFF.

This clone showed up just once. The gene calls are TRBV9 and TRBJ2-1; 9 bases line up with TRBD1. The CDR3 has 15 residues. Trimming took 4 bases from V and 7 from J; bases not matched to a gene: 9. Germline V lookup: CDR1 SGDLS, CDR2 YYNGEE. CDR3 DNA sequence: TGTGCCAGCAGCCCCAAAGGACAGGGGACTAATGAGCAGTTCTTC. Translation: CASSPKGQGTNEQFF.

This chain connects TRBV5-5 to TRBJ1-5; D is uncertain. The germline V gene has CDR1 SGHKS and CDR2 YYEKEE (reference sequence). This CDR3 spans 15 amino acids. V gave up 4 bases and J gave up 1 base, with 12 bases separating them. CDR3 in amino acids: CASSPEVQSNQPQHF. CDR3 nucleotides: TGTGCCAGCAGCCCCGAGGTCCAGAGCAATCAGCCCCAGCATTTT.

This chain uses TRBV28 with TRBJ2-5, with 9 positions matching TRBD1. The CDR3 totals 16 residues. The trim removed 6 bases at V and 5 bases at J, leaving 13 bases unmatched. The germline V gene encodes CDR1 MDHEN and CDR2 SYDVKM. This chain's CDR3 is CASRSDWDRAKETQYF. CDR3 coding DNA: TGTGCCAGCAGATCCGACTGGGACAGGGCGAAGGAGACCCAGTACTTC.

This chain joins TRBV6-5 and TRBJ2-1, with 7 bases matching TRBD1. The CDR3 runs 15 residues. Germline CDR1 MNHEY, CDR2 SVGAGI. Germline trimming cut 7 bases from V and 4 bases from J; bases unmatched to any gene: 10. In DNA form, the CDR3 reads TGTGCCAGCAAAAAAGGGACAGCCTATTACAATGAGCAGTTCTTC. Its protein is CASKKGTAYYNEQFF.